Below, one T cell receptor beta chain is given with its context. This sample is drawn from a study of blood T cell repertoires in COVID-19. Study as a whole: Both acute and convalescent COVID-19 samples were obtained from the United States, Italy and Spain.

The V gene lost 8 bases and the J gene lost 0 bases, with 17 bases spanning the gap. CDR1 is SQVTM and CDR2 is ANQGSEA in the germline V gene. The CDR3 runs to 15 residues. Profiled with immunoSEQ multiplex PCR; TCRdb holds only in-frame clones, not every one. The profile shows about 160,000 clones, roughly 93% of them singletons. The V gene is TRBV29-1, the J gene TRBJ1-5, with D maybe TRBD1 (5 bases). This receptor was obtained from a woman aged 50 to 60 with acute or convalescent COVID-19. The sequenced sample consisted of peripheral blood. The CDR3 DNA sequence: TGCAGCCAGAACCAGGGTTCGGATAGCAATCAGCCCCAGCATTTT. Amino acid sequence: CSQNQGSDSNQPQHF.